The 27 T cell receptor beta chains reported below all come from one sample, sequenced in a study of technical replicates of blood from a few donors. Sequencing used immunoSEQ multiplex PCR; TCRdb keeps in-frame clones, though not all of them. The table lists about 83,000 clones, about 95% of them singletons. Sequencing was carried out using T cells isolated from PBMCs. The receptors stem from a human donor in good health.

The chain employs TRBV27 and TRBJ1-2; 9 bases fit TRBD1. The CDR3 loop spans 13 amino acids. The germline gives CDR1 MNHEY, CDR2 SMNVEV (reference sequence). V lost 5 bases and J lost 5; bases outside the gene matches: 3. The CDR3 region is CASSGQGPYGYTF. Written as DNA, the CDR3 is TGTGCCAGCAGTGGACAGGGGCCATATGGCTACACCTTC.

The gene calls are TRBV4-1 and TRBJ1-4; D uncertain. This CDR3 has 14 residues. CDR1 is MGHRA and CDR2 is YSYEKL in the germline V gene. V lost 4 bases and J lost 7, with 13 bases in between. In DNA, the CDR3 is TGCGCCAGCAGCCGCGCGGGGTCTAGTGAAAAACTGTTTTTT. Translating it yields CASSRAGSSEKLFF.

The gene calls are TRBV7-9 and TRBJ2-4, with 7 bases identical to TRBD2. Unmatched junction bases numbered 10, after V lost 5 bases and J lost 3 bases. The CDR3 totals 16 residues. Germline V gene lookup returns CDR1 SEHNR and CDR2 FQNEAQ (reference sequence). The CDR3, as DNA: TGTGCCAGCAGCCTAAACGGGGGGTGGGACAAAAACATTCAGTACTTC. Amino acid sequence: CASSLNGGWDKNIQYF.

The chain links TRBV25-1 to TRBJ2-5; D possibly corresponds to TRBD2 (5 bases). CDR1 MGHDK and CDR2 SYGVNS come from the germline V gene. V was clipped by 3 bases and J by 3 bases, with 11 bases between them. The CDR3 is made up of 14 amino acids. Here the CDR3 reads CASSDLSGEETQYF. In DNA form, the CDR3 reads TGTGCCAGCAGTGACCTCAGCGGAGAAGAGACCCAGTACTTC.

The chain has TRBV5-6 and TRBJ1-4; 8 positions match TRBD1. Germline assignment: CDR1 SGHDT and CDR2 YYEEEE. J was trimmed by 7 bases and V by 0 bases; bases with no gene match: 2. This CDR3 comprises 14 residues. The CDR3 coding sequence is TGTGCCAGCAGCTTGGGACAGGGGAGTGAAAAACTGTTTTTT. This translates into CASSLGQGSEKLFF.

This chain uses TRBV2 with TRBJ2-7, with D maybe TRBD1 (5 bases). Germline lookup yields CDR1 SNHLY and CDR2 FYNNEI. The germline V and J ends were trimmed by 1 base and 6 bases, with 7 bases remaining between them. There are 12 residues in the CDR3. The CDR3: CASSEGGSEQYF. The CDR3 nucleotides read TGTGCCAGCAGTGAAGGGGGCTCCGAGCAGTACTTC.

The chain employs TRBV9 and TRBJ1-2; 7 bases agree with TRBD1. The CDR3 totals 15 residues. Germline assignment: CDR1 SGDLS and CDR2 YYNGEE. J was trimmed by 2 bases and V by 4 bases; bases with no gene match: 8. CDR3 sequence reads: CASSLQGSGNYGYTF. DNA of the CDR3: TGTGCCAGCAGCCTACAGGGGTCCGGAAACTATGGCTACACCTTC. The full variable domain, in which reference TRBV9 and TRBJ1-2 provide the parts outside the CDR3, is DSGVTQTPKHLITATGQRVTLRCSPRSGDLSVYWYQQSLDQGLQFLIQYYNGEERAKGNILERFSAQQFPDLHSELNLSSLELGDSALYFCASSLQGSGNYGYTFGSGTRLTVV.

The J gene is TRBJ2-2, the V gene TRBV7-9; TRBD2 matches at 11 bases. CDR1 is SEHNR and CDR2 is FQNEAQ in the germline V gene (reference sequence). Trimming at V came to 5 bases and at J to 1 base, leaving 6 bases not matched to a gene. The CDR3 spans 17 residues. CDR3 protein: CASSVFTSGGNTGELFF. In DNA form, the CDR3 reads TGTGCCAGCAGCGTATTTACTAGCGGGGGGAACACCGGGGAGCTGTTTTTT.

This clone appeared a single time. Here the CDR3 DNA reads TGCGCCAGGGGAGAATGGACAGGGGGCGTTAACACTGAAGCTTTCTTT. Protein sequence: CARGEWTGGVNTEAFF. The chain recombines TRBV10-1 with TRBJ1-1, with TRBD1 matching over 11 bases. V was clipped by 9 bases and J by 2 bases; unmatched bases: 11. There are 16 residues in the CDR3. CDR1 and CDR2 (germline): WNHNN, SYGVQD (reference sequence).

The CDR3 DNA follows: TGTGCCACCAGCAGAGATTTGGGGCATAGCGGGGGACCTTACGAGCAGTACTTC. Translation gives CATSRDLGHSGGPYEQYF. This rearrangement joins TRBV15 to TRBJ2-7; 9 bases line up with TRBD2. V lost 0 bases, J lost 4 bases, and 13 bases stayed unmatched. Germline V CDR1 and CDR2: LNHNV, YYDKDF (reference sequence). The CDR3 extends over 18 amino acids. Drawing the rest from reference TRBV15 and TRBJ2-7, the complete variable domain is DAMVIQNPRYQVTQFGKPVTLSCSQTLNHNVMYWYQQKSSQAPKLLFHYYDKDFNNEADTPDNFQSRRPNTSFCFLDIRSPGLGDTAMYLCATSRDLGHSGGPYEQYFGPGTRLTVT.

The chain recombines TRBV10-3 with TRBJ1-2; 9 bases line up with TRBD1. This CDR3 spans 14 amino acids. The germline V gene encodes CDR1 ENHRY and CDR2 SYGVKD. Trimming cost V 3 bases and J 9 bases; bases outside gene matches: 8. CDR3 nucleotides: TGTGCCATCAGTGACCACGGGACAGGGAACAGCTACACCTTC. Translating gives CAISDHGTGNSYTF.

This clone was detected once. The J gene is TRBJ2-1, the V gene TRBV29-1, with 11 bases identical to TRBD1. Germline values: CDR1 SQVTM, CDR2 ANQGSEA. The CDR3 covers 14 residues. Trimming took 7 bases from V and 6 from J; bases not matched to a gene: 8. CDR3 sequence reads: CSAAGTGGSNEQFF. The CDR3 DNA reads TGCAGCGCAGCCGGGACAGGGGGGAGCAATGAGCAGTTCTTC.

V is TRBV29-1 and J is TRBJ2-3; 7 nucleotides match TRBD2. The V gene's germline CDR1 is SQVTM and CDR2 ANQGSEA. The length of the CDR3 is 13 residues. V lost 3 bases to trimming and J lost 7 bases; unmatched junction nucleotides: 7. The chain's CDR3 is CSVETSTGNTQYF. The CDR3 DNA follows: TGCAGCGTTGAGACTAGCACGGGAAATACGCAGTATTTT.

The chain combines TRBV29-1 with TRBJ2-3, with no clear D. The germline V and J ends were trimmed by 4 bases and 5 bases, with 4 bases remaining between them. This CDR3 comprises 10 residues. The germline V gene encodes CDR1 SQVTM and CDR2 ANQGSEA. CDR3 DNA: TGCAGCGTTGTTATAGATACGCAGTATTTT. It encodes CSVVIDTQYF.

V gene TRBV19 combines with J gene TRBJ1-2; weak D call: TRBD1 (6 bases). V lost 5 bases and J lost 8, with 27 bases in between. From germline, CDR1 is LNHDA and CDR2 SQIVND (reference sequence). This CDR3 has 17 residues. CDR3 coding DNA: TGTGCCAGTAGTCCCACTCTAGAAGGGACACCCGTAAGGGGCTACACCTTC. The encoded protein is CASSPTLEGTPVRGYTF.

The table lists this clone with a count of one. The chain has TRBV29-1 and TRBJ1-1; D perhaps matches TRBD1 (5 bases). V lost 7 bases to trimming and J lost 8 bases, with 8 bases between them. This CDR3 has 9 residues. Per germline, CDR1 SQVTM and CDR2 ANQGSEA. The CDR3 spells CSGGREAFF. CDR3 in DNA: TGCAGCGGGGGCCGCGAAGCTTTCTTT.

J is TRBJ2-1 and V is TRBV6-5; 15 positions agree with TRBD2. The V and J ends lost 4 bases and 8 bases, in that order; junction bases with no gene match: 6. The CDR3 sequence is 16 residues long. Per germline, CDR1 MNHEY and CDR2 SVGAGI. The chain's CDR3 is CASSLGLAGGPYEQFF. DNA of the CDR3: TGTGCCAGCAGTTTAGGACTAGCGGGAGGGCCCTATGAGCAGTTCTTC.

The chain has TRBV28 and TRBJ1-4; D possibly corresponds to TRBD1 (5 bases). This CDR3 has 13 amino acids. V shed 2 bases and J shed 8 bases, with 9 bases lying between them. Germline V gene data show CDR1 as MDHEN and CDR2 as SYDVKM. The CDR3 region has the DNA TGTGCCAGCAGTTTAATAGCAGGGGAAAAACTGTTTTTT. Protein product: CASSLIAGEKLFF.

The chain couples TRBV19 to TRBJ2-1; 9 nucleotides line up with TRBD1. Germline lookup yields CDR1 LNHDA and CDR2 SQIVND (reference sequence). The V gene end was trimmed by 6 bases and the J gene end by 9 bases; junction bases not matched to a gene: 9. The CDR3 is made up of 14 amino acids. Here the CDR3 reads CASSRDRVASEQFF. The CDR3 DNA follows: TGTGCCAGTAGCCGGGACAGGGTAGCGAGTGAGCAGTTCTTC. The variable domain in full, completed from reference TRBV19 and TRBJ2-1, reads DGGITQSPKYLFRKEGQNVTLSCEQNLNHDAMYWYRQDPGQGLRLIYYSQIVNDFQKGDIAEGYSVSREKKESFPLTVTSAQKNPTAFYLCASSRDRVASEQFFGPGTRLTVL.

The chain couples TRBV7-6 to TRBJ2-1; TRBD2 agrees at 10 bases. CDR3 length: 15 residues. The germline V gene encodes CDR1 SGHVS and CDR2 FNYEAQ. Trimming removed 5 bases from V and 9 bases from J; junction bases left unmatched: 10. The CDR3 bases are TGTGCCAGCAGCCCCCTAGCGGGAGATCTCCTTGAGCAGTTCTTC. Protein: CASSPLAGDLLEQFF.

This chain connects TRBV19 to TRBJ2-7; the match to TRBD2 covers 7 bases. The ends lost 4 bases at V and 3 bases at J; junction bases unmatched: 9. In germline, CDR1 is LNHDA, CDR2 SQIVND (reference sequence). The CDR3 length is 15 residues. This CDR3 reads CASSSGSAVGYEQYF. As DNA, the CDR3 is TGTGCCAGTAGTAGCGGGAGTGCTGTAGGCTACGAGCAGTACTTC.

The V gene is TRBV18, the J gene TRBJ1-2; D gene ambiguous. Germline CDR1 reads KGHSH; CDR2 reads LQKENI. The CDR3 is 16 amino acids. Trimming left V 3 bases short and J 7 bases short, with 21 bases between. CDR3 loop: CASSPGGGKSNSGYTF. The CDR3 nucleotides are TGTGCCAGCTCACCTGGTGGAGGGAAATCAAATTCTGGCTACACCTTC.

DNA for the CDR3: TGCGCCAGCAGCTTGGGACGAAGGACTAGCGGCTACGAGCAGTACTTC. Its translation is CASSLGRRTSGYEQYF. J is TRBJ2-7 and V is TRBV5-1; 10 bases are a match to TRBD2. The CDR3 extends over 16 amino acids. V was pared by 0 bases and J by 3 bases, with 6 bases of the junction left unmatched. Germline CDR1 reads SGHRS; CDR2 reads YFSETQ.

As regards this clone: Other DNA sequences in the same sample also yield this CDR3. This chain joins TRBV5-1 and TRBJ1-1, with TRBD1 identical over 10 bases. The CDR3 length is 14 residues. Germline CDR1 SGHRS, CDR2 YFSETQ. V lost 4 bases to trimming and J lost 5 bases; unmatched junction nucleotides: 5. The DNA of the CDR3 is TGCGCCAGCAGCCCTGGGACAGGGGAGACTGAAGCTTTCTTT. As protein: CASSPGTGETEAFF.

V and J are TRBV7-9 and TRBJ2-6, with D hard to call. The CDR3 covers 15 residues. Germline V CDR1 and CDR2: SEHNR, FQNEAQ (reference sequence). Trimming stripped 2 bases from V and 1 base from J, with 6 bases between. The CDR3 sequence is CASSLSVSGANVLTF. CDR3 in DNA: TGTGCCAGCAGCTTAAGCGTTTCTGGGGCCAACGTCCTGACTTTC. Together with reference TRBV7-9 and TRBJ2-6, the CDR3 gives the full variable domain: DTGVSQNPRHKITKRGQNVTFRCDPISEHNRLYWYRQTLGQGPEFLTYFQNEAQLEKSRLLSDRFSAERPKGSFSTLEIQRTEQGDSAMYLCASSLSVSGANVLTFGAGSRLTVL.

The rearrangement links TRBV28 to TRBJ2-1; maybe TRBD2 (6 bases). Germline V gene data show CDR1 as MDHEN and CDR2 as SYDVKM. The CDR3 has 17 residues. Deletions cut 7 bases from V and 1 base from J, with 20 bases between. CDR3 in amino acids: CASTQGGIARSYNEQFF. The CDR3 DNA follows: TGTGCCAGCACCCAGGGCGGGATAGCTCGATCCTACAATGAGCAGTTCTTC. The variable domain in full, completed from reference TRBV28 and TRBJ2-1, reads DVKVTQSSRYLVKRTGEKVFLECVQDMDHENMFWYRQDPGLGLRLIYFSYDVKMKEKGDIPEGYSVSREKKERFSLILESASTNQTSMYLCASTQGGIARSYNEQFFGPGTRLTVL.

The V and J genes are TRBV13 and TRBJ2-2, with a possible D match to TRBD1 (6 bases). V was shortened by 6 bases and J by 7 bases, with 15 bases between the two germline ends. This CDR3 comprises 14 residues. Per germline, CDR1 PRHDT and CDR2 FYEKMQ (reference sequence). The CDR3 reads CASRKPTGSGELFF. As DNA, the CDR3 is TGTGCCAGCAGGAAACCAACAGGGAGCGGGGAGCTGTTTTTT.